These T cell receptor beta chains were read from a single sample in a study of blood T cell repertoires in COVID-19. Produced via immunoSEQ multiplex PCR; TCRdb's table is partial and in-frame only. The sample comprises some 210,000 clones, 84% of which are singletons, and approximately 5.1% rests with the top ten. The sample comprised peripheral blood. The receptors were sampled from a woman between 65 and 79 years old with active or convalescent COVID-19. CDR3s include the opening cysteine and the closing phenylalanine or tryptophan. The order of the fields is CDR3 length, V gene, clone size, CDR3 protein. Size values are once, few and many counts, or a class for expanded clones, and some rows have none.

cdr3_length: 14
v_call: TRBV11-1
clone_size: NA
cdr3_aa: CASSLAQSRGELFF

cdr3_length: 15
v_call: TRBV7-3
clone_size: NA
cdr3_aa: CASSWDSSPTNEQFF

cdr3_length: 13
v_call: TRBV5-1
clone_size: NA
cdr3_aa: CASSFTSSYEQYF

cdr3_length: 14
v_call: TRBV10-3
clone_size: few
cdr3_aa: CATELGQEKGALHF

cdr3_length: 18
v_call: TRBV24-1
clone_size: once
cdr3_aa: CATSDLHIGREAPDTQYF

cdr3_length: 16
v_call: TRBV3-1/TRBV3-2
clone_size: NA
cdr3_aa: CASSSNRGRISETQYF

cdr3_length: 13
v_call: TRBV24-1
clone_size: once
cdr3_aa: CATKGALGDEQYF

cdr3_length: 14
v_call: TRBV7-3
clone_size: few
cdr3_aa: CASSFSGPYNEQFF

cdr3_length: 13
v_call: TRBV27
clone_size: NA
cdr3_aa: CASSFAMRYEQYF

cdr3_length: 11
v_call: TRBV6-2/TRBV6-3
clone_size: NA
cdr3_aa: CASSPPGTQYF

cdr3_length: 15
v_call: TRBV18
clone_size: NA
cdr3_aa: CASSPGSEEAYEQYF

cdr3_length: 13
v_call: TRBV7-9
clone_size: NA
cdr3_aa: CASNPTLTGELFF

cdr3_length: 15
v_call: TRBV6-6
clone_size: NA
cdr3_aa: CASSYSMSGRQPQHF

cdr3_length: 14
v_call: TRBV7-9
clone_size: NA
cdr3_aa: CASSHRQGTDTQYF

cdr3_length: 15
v_call: TRBV9
clone_size: NA
cdr3_aa: CASSVLPATNEKLFF

cdr3_length: 16
v_call: TRBV11-2
clone_size: once
cdr3_aa: CASRPAGTGMNTEAFF

cdr3_length: 17
v_call: TRBV5-4
clone_size: NA
cdr3_aa: CASSLGGTGRGQETQYF